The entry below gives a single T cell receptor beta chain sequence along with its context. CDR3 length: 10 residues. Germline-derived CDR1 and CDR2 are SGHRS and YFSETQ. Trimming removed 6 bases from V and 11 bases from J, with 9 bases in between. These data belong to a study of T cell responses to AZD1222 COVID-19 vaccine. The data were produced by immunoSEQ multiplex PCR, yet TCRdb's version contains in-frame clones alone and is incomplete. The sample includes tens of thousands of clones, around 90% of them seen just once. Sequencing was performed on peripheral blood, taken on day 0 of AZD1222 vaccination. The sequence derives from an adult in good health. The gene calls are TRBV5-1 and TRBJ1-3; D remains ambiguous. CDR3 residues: CASTAAPIYF. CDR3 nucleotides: TGCGCCAGCACCGCAGCCCCCATATATTTT.